Each of the 5 T cell receptor beta chains below was sequenced from the same sample in a study of blood T cell repertoires in COVID-19. Profiled with immunoSEQ multiplex PCR; TCRdb holds only in-frame clones, not every one. The table records about 330,000 clones, around nine tenths of them present only once. The material sequenced was peripheral blood. These TCRs come from a woman aged 45-59 years with active or convalescent COVID-19.

This clone has only one observation. The chain has TRBV29-1 and TRBJ2-1, with 8 bases aligning to TRBD2. The CDR3 length is 11 residues. Germline V CDR1 and CDR2: SQVTM, ANQGSEA. The V gene end was trimmed by 8 bases and the J gene end by 9 bases; junction bases not matched to a gene: 6. The CDR3 nucleotides are TGCAGCAAACTCAGCGGGGGTGAGCAGTTCTTC. This encodes CSKLSGGEQFF.

The V gene is TRBV7-9, the J gene TRBJ1-5; 12 bases map to TRBD1. Germline V gene lookup returns CDR1 SEHNR and CDR2 FQNEAQ (reference sequence). Trimming removed 1 base from V and 0 bases from J; junction bases left unmatched: 7. The CDR3 has 19 amino acids. CDR3 in amino acids: CASSLEPGQGAYSNQPQHF. For the CDR3, the DNA is TGTGCCAGCAGCTTAGAACCGGGACAGGGGGCTTATAGCAATCAGCCCCAGCATTTT.

This clone turned up a few times. The rearrangement links TRBV27 to TRBJ1-5; 8 bases are a match to TRBD1. V was clipped by 6 bases and J by 3 bases; unmatched bases: 13. The germline V gene has CDR1 MNHEY and CDR2 SMNVEV (reference sequence). CDR3 length: 17 amino acids. The CDR3 here is CASRLRSGTGFNQPQHF. As DNA, the CDR3 is TGTGCCAGCAGACTACGGTCTGGGACAGGTTTCAATCAGCCCCAGCATTTT.

This clone was recorded once. V usage is TRBV5-1 and J usage is TRBJ1-2, with 9 positions matching TRBD1. The CDR3 runs 13 residues. Germline lookup yields CDR1 SGHRS and CDR2 YFSETQ. V was pared by 6 bases and J by 5 bases, with 5 bases of the junction left unmatched. CDR3 in amino acids: CASTTGQGYGYTF. CDR3 sequence (DNA): TGCGCCAGCACCACGGGACAGGGATATGGCTACACCTTC.

V gene TRBV14 combines with J gene TRBJ1-4; TRBD1 matches 7 bases. The ends lost 1 base at V and 5 bases at J; junction bases unmatched: 4. Germline V gene data show CDR1 as SGHDN and CDR2 as FVKESK. This CDR3 comprises 15 residues. The CDR3 here is CASSQVTGANEKLFF. The DNA of the CDR3 is TGTGCCAGCAGCCAAGTAACAGGGGCAAATGAAAAACTGTTTTTT.